These T cell receptor beta chains were read from a single sample in a study of T cell responses to AZD1222 COVID-19 vaccine. The protocol was immunoSEQ multiplex PCR, while the TCRdb copy is restricted to in-frame clones and leaves out a portion. The sample carries fewer than 150,000 clones, 70% to 90% recorded once. The sample was peripheral blood, taken 28 days after the second AZD1222 dose. These receptors all stem from an adult who received the AZD1222 COVID-19 vaccine. Each CDR3 is given with its conserved first and last residue. A D gene is named only where the DNA matches it firmly. Size is omitted from some rows. Given values are once, few, many or a class for expanded clones.

J gene | clone size | D gene | V gene | CDR3 DNA | CDR3 protein
TRBJ1-2 | . | TRBD1 | TRBV7-2 | TGTGCCAGCAGCTCCCCTCGAGACAGGGGGGCTCGGTATGGCTACACCTTC | CASSSPRDRGARYGYTF
TRBJ1-3 | . | . | TRBV10-3 | TGTGCCATCAGTGAGACCAAGGGGGTCGGAAACACCATATATTTT | CAISETKGVGNTIYF
TRBJ1-2 | . | . | TRBV6-5 | TGTGCCAGCAGTTACTCTATAGGGCCGGCTAACTATGGCTACACCTTC | CASSYSIGPANYGYTF
TRBJ1-1 | . | . | TRBV6-2/TRBV6-3 | TGTGCCAGCAGCCACCCCGGGACACCCGGGGGAGCTTTCTTT | CASSHPGTPGGAFF
TRBJ1-6 | . | . | TRBV6-2/TRBV6-3 | TGTGCCAGCAGTCCCCAGAGACAGAGCTCCTATAATTCACCCCTCCACTTT | CASSPQRQSSYNSPLHF
TRBJ2-1 | . | . | TRBV10-1 | TGCGCCAGCAGTGAGGCGATAACCTCCTACAATGAGCAGTTCTTC | CASSEAITSYNEQFF
TRBJ1-1 | . | . | TRBV13 | TGTGCCAGCAGCCTACTGGGTGAAGCTTTCTTT | CASSLLGEAFF
TRBJ1-6 | . | . | TRBV7-9 | TGTGCCAGCAGCTTAGGAGGCGGTTCACCCCTCCACTTT | CASSLGGGSPLHF
TRBJ1-1 | . | TRBD1 | TRBV7-9 | TGTGCCAGCAGCCTACAGGGGACCACTGAAGCTTTCTTT | CASSLQGTTEAFF
TRBJ1-5 | once | TRBD1 | TRBV27 | TGTGCCAGCAGGGCGACAGGGGGCGCCGGGAGGCCCCAGCATTTT | CASRATGGAGRPQHF
TRBJ2-1 | . | . | TRBV18 | TGTGCCAGCTCACCACTACAGGGTGGGCAGTTCTTC | CASSPLQGGQFF
TRBJ1-2 | . | . | TRBV4-2 | TGTGCCAGCAGCCAGGAGACAGGTGGGCGCTACGGCTATGGCTACACCTTC | CASSQETGGRYGYGYTF
TRBJ1-6 | . | TRBD1 | TRBV6-1 | TGTGCCAGCAGTGGGGGGACAGCAAACGGGGGTTCACCCCTCCACTTT | CASSGGTANGGSPLHF
TRBJ2-5 | . | TRBD2 | TRBV6-2/TRBV6-3 | TGTGCCAGCAGTCGCAGACTAGCGGGCCCCGAGACCCAGTACTTC | CASSRRLAGPETQYF
TRBJ2-7 | . | . | TRBV6-5 | TGTGCCAGCAGTTATCAGGACCGTCGGGCTGCAGAGCAGTACTTC | CASSYQDRRAAEQYF
TRBJ1-2 | few | TRBD1 | TRBV29-1 | TGCAGCGTTGAAGATTGGACAGGGAACTATGGCTACACCTTC | CSVEDWTGNYGYTF
TRBJ2-7 | . | . | TRBV5-6 | TGTGCCAGCAGCTATGGAGTCTCCTACGAGCAGTACTTC | CASSYGVSYEQYF
TRBJ2-5 | . | TRBD1 | TRBV12-5 | TGTGCTAGTGGGTTACAGGGGATCGAGACCCAGTACTTC | CASGLQGIETQYF
TRBJ1-1 | . | TRBD1 | TRBV19 | TGTGCCAGTACGGACAGGGTGAACACTGAAGCTTTCTTT | CASTDRVNTEAFF
TRBJ1-1 | . | . | TRBV29-1 | TGCAGCGTTGAAGATCTGGGGTTGCAAGCTTTCTTT | CSVEDLGLQAFF
TRBJ1-5 | . | TRBD1 | TRBV19 | TGTGCCAGCGGGAGAGACAGGGGGCCCGACCAGCCCCAGCATTTT | CASGRDRGPDQPQHF
TRBJ1-1 | . | . | TRBV6-5 | TGTGCCAGCAGTTTCGGACGGTGGGGCACTGAAGCTTTCTTT | CASSFGRWGTEAFF
TRBJ1-2 | . | . | TRBV5-5 | TGTGCCAGCAGCTTGCCGGACCGGGGAGGCTACACCTTC | CASSLPDRGGYTF
TRBJ1-1 | . | TRBD1 | TRBV6-6 | TGTGCCAGCAGGGAGCCGGGACAGGGTGAAGCTTTCTTT | CASREPGQGEAFF
TRBJ2-3 | . | . | TRBV27 | TGTGCCAGCACCCTTCGACAGGGCACAGATACGCAGTATTTT | CASTLRQGTDTQYF
TRBJ2-5 | . | TRBD1 | TRBV6-5 | TGTGCCAGCACCGGACAGGGCGGCTTCGGAGAGACCCAGTACTTC | CASTGQGGFGETQYF
TRBJ1-1 | . | . | TRBV7-9 | TGTGCCAGCAGCCCCGGACAGTTGCTCACTGAAGCTTTCTTT | CASSPGQLLTEAFF
TRBJ2-2 | . | TRBD1 | TRBV18 | TGTGCCAGCATAACAGGGGCCTACGGGGAGCTGTTTTTT | CASITGAYGELFF
TRBJ1-2 | . | . | TRBV6-1 | TGTGCCAGCAGTGAATTGAGGGCCTCTGGCTACACCTTC | CASSELRASGYTF
TRBJ2-1 | . | TRBD2 | TRBV10-2 | TGCGCCAGCAGTCAAGGGACTAGCTCCTACAATGAGCAGTTCTTC | CASSQGTSSYNEQFF
TRBJ1-4 | . | . | TRBV2 | TGTGCCAGCAGTGAAGTGGTAGCAGGGGATGAAAAACTGTTTTTT | CASSEVVAGDEKLFF
TRBJ1-1 | once | . | TRBV7-6 | TGTGCCAGCAGCTCTTCAGGCTACACTGAAGCTTTCTTT | CASSSSGYTEAFF
TRBJ2-7 | few | TRBD1 | TRBV29-1 | TGCAGCGTTGAAAACAGGGGGACCTACGAGCAGTACTTC | CSVENRGTYEQYF
TRBJ1-2 | few | . | TRBV2 | TGTGCCAGCAGTTCTCCAGGGGATGAGGGCTACACCTTC | CASSSPGDEGYTF
TRBJ1-6 | . | . | TRBV19 | TGTGCCAGTAGCCTCAATTGGGTCTCCTATAATTCACCCCTCCACTTT | CASSLNWVSYNSPLHF
TRBJ1-2 | . | TRBD1 | TRBV2 | TGTGCCAGCAGTGACAGGGGGACTTATGGCTACACCTTC | CASSDRGTYGYTF
TRBJ1-1 | . | . | TRBV7-8 | TGTGCCAGCAGCTTAGGGCAGGGGCGTGTATGGGCTTTCTTT | CASSLGQGRVWAFF
TRBJ1-1 | . | TRBD1 | TRBV4-3 | TGCGCCAGCAGCCAAGACCCCCAGGGGGCGAACACTGAAGCTTTCTTT | CASSQDPQGANTEAFF
TRBJ2-7 | . | . | TRBV4-2 | TGTGCCAGCAGCCAAAAAGGGGGGAACGAGCAGTACTTC | CASSQKGGNEQYF
TRBJ1-2 | . | TRBD1 | TRBV5-4 | TGTGCCAGCAGCTTGGACAGGGGGTATGGCTACACCTTC | CASSLDRGYGYTF
TRBJ2-2 | . | TRBD1 | TRBV7-8 | TGTGCCAGCAGCTTTTACAGGGGGACGAACACCGGGGAGCTGTTTTTT | CASSFYRGTNTGELFF